The 29 T cell receptor beta chains in this list originate from one sample, sequenced in a study of T cell responses to AZD1222 COVID-19 vaccine. Profiling relied on immunoSEQ multiplex PCR, and the TCRdb table lists in-frame clones only, not all of them. The sample shows 130,000 to 150,000 clones, approximately 86% of them seen only once. Sequencing was performed on peripheral blood, taken 28 days after the second AZD1222 dose. These receptors all stem from an adult who received the AZD1222 COVID-19 vaccine.

This chain links TRBV10-1 with TRBJ1-6; TRBD1 might be the D (6 bases). V lost 6 bases and J 3 bases, leaving 6 bases between the germline ends. Germline V gene sequence: CDR1 WNHNN, CDR2 SYGVQD (reference sequence). CDR3 length equals 13 residues. The CDR3 sequence is CASRQGYNSPLHF. The CDR3 nucleotides are TGCGCCAGCAGACAGGGCTATAATTCACCCCTCCACTTT.

In its sample, this clone was seen once. Other DNA sequences in the sample encode the same CDR3. This rearrangement joins TRBV7-9 to TRBJ2-3, with unresolved D. V lost 7 bases to trimming and J lost 3 bases, with 5 bases between them. CDR1 and CDR2 (germline): SEHNR, FQNEAQ (reference sequence). The CDR3 spans 11 residues. The CDR3 sequence: CASTRTDTQYF. Here the CDR3 DNA reads TGTGCCAGCACCAGGACAGATACGCAGTATTTT.

The rearrangement links TRBV27 to TRBJ2-7; 14 bases are shared with TRBD2. Trimming removed 2 bases from V and 7 bases from J; junction bases left unmatched: 4. This CDR3 has 15 residues. Germline lookup yields CDR1 MNHEY and CDR2 SMNVEV (reference sequence). The CDR3 nucleotides read TGTGCCAGCAGTTTAGGGGGACTAGCGGGAGTTGAGCAGTACTTC. Its translation is CASSLGGLAGVEQYF.

This chain links TRBV3-1 (or the pseudogene TRBV3-2) with TRBJ1-1, with D possibly TRBD1 on 6 matching bases. V was shortened by 5 bases and J by 0 bases, with 22 bases between the two germline ends. This CDR3 comprises 18 residues. In germline, CDR1 is LGHDT, CDR2 YNNKEL (reference sequence). CDR3 nucleotides: TGTGCCAGCAGCTCCCCTCGGAACAGGGCTACGATGAACACTGAAGCTTTCTTT. Protein: CASSSPRNRATMNTEAFF.

This clone was detected only a few times. As DNA, the CDR3 is TGTGCCAGCGCCCTAGCGGGGGGAACCTACGAGCAGTACTTC. Encoded protein: CASALAGGTYEQYF. J is TRBJ2-7 and V is TRBV19; 11 nucleotides line up with TRBD2. Looked up from germline, CDR1 is LNHDA and CDR2 is SQIVND (reference sequence). CDR3 length equals 14 residues. Trimming cost V 9 bases and J 2 bases; bases outside gene matches: 6.

This sequence joins TRBV2 and TRBJ2-5, with D perhaps given as TRBD1 or TRBD2 (5 bases each). Trimming removed 1 base from V and 2 bases from J, with 14 bases in between. This CDR3 contains 16 residues. Germline-derived CDR1 and CDR2 are SNHLY and FYNNEI. The CDR3 loop is CASSEGLMGVQETQYF. The CDR3 DNA sequence: TGTGCCAGCAGTGAAGGACTAATGGGGGTACAAGAGACCCAGTACTTC.

With regard to this clone: A junction boundary mismatches the germline segment, possibly from a read error. V is TRBV24-1 and J is TRBJ1-2; D gene uncertain. Germline V CDR1 and CDR2: KGHDR, SFDVKD. This CDR3 comprises 11 residues. The CDR3 DNA sequence: TGTGCCACCAGTGATGGGGTGCGACAAGTCTTC. Protein: CATSDGVRQVF.

The chain couples TRBV5-5 to TRBJ1-4; the D gene is possibly TRBD1 (5 bases). Germline assignment: CDR1 SGHKS and CDR2 YYEKEE (reference sequence). Trimming removed 2 bases from V and 3 bases from J, with 8 bases in between. This CDR3 spans 14 amino acids. In DNA, the CDR3 is TGTGCCAGCAGCTTCGGGACTCCTAATGAAAAACTGTTTTTT. Its translation is CASSFGTPNEKLFF.

The genes are TRBV19 and TRBJ1-1; D is unresolved. V lost 5 bases and J 11 bases, leaving 12 bases between the germline ends. The CDR3 extends over 11 amino acids. Germline loops: CDR1 LNHDA, CDR2 SQIVND (reference sequence). The CDR3 DNA reads TGTGCCAGTAGTCGCCGGGAATCCGCTTTCTTT. Its protein product is CASSRRESAFF. The variable domain in full, with the rest retrieved from reference TRBV19 and TRBJ1-1, is DGGITQSPKYLFRKEGQNVTLSCEQNLNHDAMYWYRQDPGQGLRLIYYSQIVNDFQKGDIAEGYSVSREKKESFPLTVTSAQKNPTAFYLCASSRRESAFFGQGTRLTVV.

The chain links TRBV5-4 to TRBJ2-7; D is possibly TRBD1 (6 bases). Germline V gene data show CDR1 as SGHNT and CDR2 as YYREEE (reference sequence). The CDR3 loop spans 15 amino acids. The germline V and J ends were trimmed by 0 bases and 3 bases, with 13 bases remaining between them. The CDR3 nucleotides are TGTGCCAGCAGCTTGGGGACGGGACAAGTCTACGAGCAGTACTTC. Amino acid sequence: CASSLGTGQVYEQYF.

The V call is TRBV5-4, the J call TRBJ2-2; the D is unclear. Germline V lookup: CDR1 SGHNT, CDR2 YYREEE (reference sequence). V was pared by 3 bases and J by 5 bases, with 11 bases between. The CDR3 extends over 14 amino acids. Here the CDR3 DNA reads TGTGCCAGCAGCTCCCTCGCCTCGACCGGGGAGCTGTTTTTT. Translating it yields CASSSLASTGELFF.

V usage is TRBV23-1 and J usage is TRBJ2-7; 7 nucleotides line up with TRBD1. TRBV23-1 falls under the ORF class, with uncertain function. V lost 4 bases and J lost 2; bases outside the gene matches: 14. There are 17 residues in the CDR3. CDR3 sequence (DNA): TGCGCCAGCAGTCCAATCGAGGGGGCCTTCCTTCCCTACGAGCAGTACTTC. Translated: CASSPIEGAFLPYEQYF.

The chain employs TRBV10-3 and TRBJ2-2; D not certain. This CDR3 has 14 residues. V gave up 2 bases and J gave up 6 bases, with 10 bases separating them. Looked up from germline, CDR1 is ENHRY and CDR2 is SYGVKD. In DNA, the CDR3 is TGTGCCATCAGTGAGCCCACCTTCTCCGGGGAGCTGTTTTTT. It encodes CAISEPTFSGELFF.

A remark on this clone: The conserved final phenylalanine or tryptophan is absent from the CDR3, which likely points to a read error. The DNA is omitted, as the CDR3 cannot be located on it reliably, and the CDR3 follows TCRdb's listing. The V call is TRBV5-8, the J call TRBJ1-4. The CDR3 contains 10 residues when both ends are counted. The germline V gene has CDR1 SGHTS and CDR2 YDEGEE. CDR3 sequence: CASSLDSSFV.

This clone was counted a single time. This chain joins TRBV13 and TRBJ2-5; 10 nucleotides match TRBD2. This CDR3 is 16 amino acids long. The J segment lost 1 base and the V segment lost 2 bases, leaving 4 bases of the junction unmatched. Germline V gene lookup returns CDR1 PRHDT and CDR2 FYEKMQ (reference sequence). CDR3 protein: CASSLPSGGGQETQYF. The CDR3 DNA sequence: TGTGCCAGCAGCTTACCGAGCGGGGGGGGCCAAGAGACCCAGTACTTC.

This chain connects TRBV15 to TRBJ1-5; 7 nucleotides align to TRBD1. CDR3 size: 15 residues. Germline V gives CDR1 LNHNV, CDR2 YYDKDF (reference sequence). Trimming cost V 2 bases and J 3 bases; bases outside gene matches: 4. The CDR3 nucleotides are TGTGCCACCAGCAGAAAAACAGGGGACAATCAGCCCCAGCATTTT. It is translated as CATSRKTGDNQPQHF.

The V and J genes are TRBV19 and TRBJ2-2; D might be TRBD1 or TRBD2, each matching 5 bases. The CDR3 contains 14 residues. Germline CDR1 reads LNHDA; CDR2 reads SQIVND (reference sequence). The V gene lost 10 bases and the J gene lost 4 bases, with 16 bases spanning the gap. CDR3 protein: CATNTRGFTGELFF. In nucleotides, the CDR3 is TGTGCCACCAACACTCGGGGCTTCACCGGGGAGCTGTTTTTT.

V gene TRBV28 combines with J gene TRBJ1-4, with TRBD1 identical over 8 bases. Germline V CDR1 and CDR2: MDHEN, SYDVKM. With 2 bases clipped from V and 1 base from J, the junction kept 3 bases outside the gene matches. This CDR3 has 16 amino acids. The chain's CDR3 is CASSLQGAGTNEKLFF. DNA of the CDR3: TGTGCCAGCAGTTTACAGGGGGCTGGAACTAATGAAAAACTGTTTTTT. Supplemented by reference TRBV28 and TRBJ1-4, the full variable domain reads DVKVTQSSRYLVKRTGEKVFLECVQDMDHENMFWYRQDPGLGLRLIYFSYDVKMKEKGDIPEGYSVSREKKERFSLILESASTNQTSMYLCASSLQGAGTNEKLFFGSGTQLSVL.

The sample holds one count of this clone. The chain links TRBV28 to TRBJ1-6; D uncertain. The CDR3 is made up of 11 amino acids. Trimming removed 5 bases at V and 8 bases at J, with 4 bases between. Germline V CDR1 and CDR2: MDHEN, SYDVKM. DNA of the CDR3: TGTGCCAGCAGTCAGGATTCACCCCTCCACTTT. Translated, it gives CASSQDSPLHF.

This clone was observed a handful of times. The V and J genes are TRBV3-1 (or the pseudogene TRBV3-2) and TRBJ1-2; D remains ambiguous. This CDR3 comprises 15 residues. Germline-derived CDR1 and CDR2 are LGHDT and YNNKEL (reference sequence). V lost 4 bases and J lost 7, with 19 bases in between. The CDR3 is CASSPQLGRDGGYTF. The CDR3, as DNA: TGTGCCAGCAGCCCCCAGCTCGGCCGGGATGGTGGCTACACCTTC.

The chain carries TRBV5-1 and TRBJ2-5, with a possible D match to TRBD2 (6 bases). The CDR3 totals 13 residues. Deletions cut 5 bases from V and 4 bases from J, with 12 bases between. CDR1 is SGHRS and CDR2 is YFSETQ in the germline V gene. The CDR3 DNA sequence: TGCGCCAGCAGAGGGGTGGAGGGAGAGACCCAGTACTTC. It is translated as CASRGVEGETQYF.

This chain uses TRBV6-6 with TRBJ2-5; D might be TRBD2 (6 bases). Germline assignment: CDR1 MNHNY and CDR2 SVGAGI (reference sequence). Trimming removed 2 bases at V and 4 bases at J, with 14 bases between. The CDR3 has 15 residues. The CDR3 coding sequence is TGTGCCAGCAGTTACCCCGGGGCCGGGGGAGAGACCCAGTACTTC. This encodes CASSYPGAGGETQYF.

The chain couples TRBV5-1 to TRBJ2-5; maybe TRBD2 (7 bases). The CDR3 is made up of 16 amino acids. Germline assignment: CDR1 SGHRS and CDR2 YFSETQ. V was clipped by 4 bases and J by 5 bases, with 21 bases between them. The CDR3 DNA is TGCGCCAGCAGCAGGGGGGGACTCGTAAAGGGCGAGACCCAGTACTTC. Translating gives CASSRGGLVKGETQYF.

This chain connects TRBV12-5 to TRBJ2-1, with D unclear. V was trimmed by 3 bases and J by 9 bases, leaving 9 bases between them. CDR1 is LGHNT and CDR2 is FRNRAP in the germline V gene. This CDR3 has 12 amino acids. CDR3 in DNA: TGTGCTAGTGGTTTCTCGGTTGCTGAGCAGTTCTTC. It codes for CASGFSVAEQFF.

V is TRBV4-2 and J is TRBJ2-5; D could derive from TRBD1 or TRBD2 (5 bases each). V was trimmed by 1 base and J by 3 bases, leaving 9 bases between them. Per germline, CDR1 LGHNA and CDR2 YNFKEQ. The CDR3 length is 14 residues. CDR3: CASSQVRDEETQYF. The DNA for the CDR3 is TGTGCCAGCAGCCAAGTCAGGGACGAAGAGACCCAGTACTTC.

This clone was counted a few times. The rearrangement uses TRBV5-1 and TRBJ2-1; no reliable D call. The V gene's germline CDR1 is SGHRS and CDR2 YFSETQ. Between the trimmed V and J ends, which lost 0 bases and 7 bases, there was a span of 8 bases. There are 13 residues in the CDR3. The DNA for the CDR3 is TGCGCCAGCAGCTTGGAATTGGGGAATGAGCAGTTCTTC. Translated: CASSLELGNEQFF.

This chain uses TRBV21-1 with TRBJ2-3. TRBV21-1 is reported as a pseudogene. The CDR3 runs 17 residues. CDR3 bases: TGTGCCAGCAGCAACAACCTTAAGACCGTAAACACAGATACGCAGTATTTT. This gives the protein CASSNNLKTVNTDTQYF.

The CDR3 nucleotides read TGTGCCAGCAGCTTCAGTTTTGTCACAGATACGCAGTATTTT. Protein: CASSFSFVTDTQYF. The chain has TRBV2 and TRBJ2-3; D unresolved. Germline values: CDR1 SNHLY, CDR2 FYNNEI. The CDR3 is made up of 14 amino acids. The ends were cut back, 6 bases at V and 2 bases at J, with 12 bases in the middle. Looking up the rest from reference TRBV2 and TRBJ2-3 gives the full variable domain: EPEVTQTPSHQVTQMGQEVILRCVPISNHLYFYWYRQILGQKVEFLVSFYNNEISEKSEIFDDQFSVERPDGSNFTLKIRSTKLEDSAMYFCASSFSFVTDTQYFGPGTRLTVL.

The chain uses TRBV24-1 and TRBJ2-1; 9 bases are shared with TRBD2. Germline CDR1 and CDR2: KGHDR and SFDVKD. CDR3 length: 15 residues. Germline trimming cut 4 bases from V and 9 bases from J; bases unmatched to any gene: 9. The CDR3 bases are TGTGCCACCAGTGACCCCAGGCGGGGGGGTGGTGAGCAGTTCTTC. This gives the protein CATSDPRRGGGEQFF.